This TCR beta chain was recovered during a study of blood T cell repertoires in COVID-19. As for the study in general: PBMCs, B-cell-depleted T cells, or T cells provided the cDNA or gDNA that made up the material.

This CDR3 has 15 amino acids. V lost 6 bases to trimming and J lost 3 bases, with 14 bases between them. Germline V lookup: CDR1 KGHSH, CDR2 LQKENI. Here immunoSEQ multiplex PCR was the method, and the copy in TCRdb shows in-frame clones only, minus some. The sample contains about 220,000 clones, approximately 80% of which appear only once. This chain links TRBV18 with TRBJ2-2; TRBD1 might be the D (6 bases). The sample was peripheral blood. This TCR was recovered from a woman aged 60-75 years who had recovered from COVID-19. The CDR3 spells CASSPTGTDTGELFF. In DNA form, the CDR3 reads TGTGCCAGCTCTCCCACAGGGACGGACACCGGGGAGCTGTTTTTT.